Below are 15 T cell receptor beta chains sequenced from a single sample in a study of blood T cell repertoires in COVID-19. Some clones are missing from TCRdb's copy, which holds only in-frame ones; the method was immunoSEQ multiplex PCR. The data hold approximately 270,000 clones, with about 90% observed a single time. What was sequenced was PBMCs or T cells enriched from blood (not recorded which). The origin of the receptors is a human donor in a cohort exposed to, infected with or recovered from COVID-19 (not recorded which). The donor label of this sample is uncertain.

The chain joins TRBV5-1 to TRBJ2-5, with D possibly TRBD1 on 6 matching bases. The CDR3 is made up of 13 amino acids. Germline CDR1 and CDR2: SGHRS and YFSETQ. With 2 bases removed from V and 3 bases from J, the gap between germline ends came to 8 bases. The CDR3 DNA sequence: TGCGCCAGCAGCTTACAGGGAAAAGAGACCCAGTACTTC. Its translation is CASSLQGKETQYF.

This clone came up once. V usage is TRBV2 and J usage is TRBJ1-5; maybe TRBD1 (5 bases). CDR1 and CDR2 from the germline V gene are SNHLY and FYNNEI. The CDR3 sequence is 14 residues long. V lost 10 bases and J lost 3, with 16 bases in between. The CDR3 DNA is TGTGCCACCAATGGGGCAGGTTACAATCAGCCCCAGCATTTT. Amino acid sequence: CATNGAGYNQPQHF.

The chain recombines TRBV19 with TRBJ1-4; TRBD1 agrees at 9 bases. The CDR3 covers 16 residues. The V and J ends lost 4 bases and 6 bases, in that order; junction bases with no gene match: 9. Germline V gene lookup returns CDR1 LNHDA and CDR2 SQIVND (reference sequence). The CDR3 loop is CASSRGPGQGYEKLFF. DNA for the CDR3: TGTGCCAGTAGTAGGGGCCCGGGACAGGGTTATGAAAAACTGTTTTTT.

Remarks on this clone: The identical CDR3 is also encoded by other nucleotide sequences in the sample. The rearrangement uses TRBV18 and TRBJ2-7; 7 bases fit TRBD2. The J segment lost 6 bases and the V segment lost 1 base, leaving 0 bases of the junction unmatched. The CDR3 totals 12 residues. CDR1 and CDR2 (germline): KGHSH, LQKENI. The CDR3 bases are TGTGCCAGCTCACCACGGGGGGGCGAGCAGTACTTC. Its protein product is CASSPRGGEQYF.

The CDR3 DNA is TGCGCCAGCAGCTTGGTCGGGATAACCTACGAGCAGTACTTC. Translation gives CASSLVGITYEQYF. The chain combines TRBV5-1 with TRBJ2-7; the D gene is possibly TRBD2 (5 bases). Germline assignment: CDR1 SGHRS and CDR2 YFSETQ. The CDR3 totals 14 residues. The V end was cut by 0 bases, the J end by 2 bases, with 9 bases between. The full variable domain, completed using reference TRBV5-1 and TRBJ2-7, is KAGVTQTPRYLIKTRGQQVTLSCSPISGHRSVSWYQQTPGQGLQFLFEYFSETQRNKGNFPGRFSGRQFSNSRSEMNVSTLELGDSALYLCASSLVGITYEQYFGPGTRLTVT.

The chain has TRBV4-1 and TRBJ1-5, with D possibly matching TRBD1 (6 bases). The CDR3 is 15 residues long. The germline V gene encodes CDR1 MGHRA and CDR2 YSYEKL. Trimming removed 3 bases at V and 1 base at J, with 10 bases between. This CDR3 is CASSQGGPSNQPQHF. CDR3 DNA: TGCGCCAGCAGCCAGGGGGGGCCAAGCAATCAGCCCCAGCATTTT.

In nucleotides, the CDR3 is TGTGCCAGTAGTCCAAGGACAGGGTGGAACATTCAGTACTTC. Translating it yields CASSPRTGWNIQYF. This rearrangement joins TRBV19 to TRBJ2-4; 8 bases line up with TRBD1. V gave up 5 bases and J gave up 7 bases; unmatched junction bases: 7. CDR1 and CDR2 (germline): LNHDA, SQIVND (reference sequence). CDR3 length: 14 residues.

V is TRBV27 and J is TRBJ1-4; TRBD1 is a possible D gene (6 bases). Germline V gene sequence: CDR1 MNHEY, CDR2 SMNVEV (reference sequence). V lost 4 bases and J lost 7, with 19 bases in between. This CDR3 contains 16 residues. The CDR3 protein is CASSSKQGLHSEKLFF. CDR3 DNA: TGTGCCAGCAGTTCCAAACAGGGTCTTCATAGTGAAAAACTGTTTTTT.

The chain recombines TRBV2 with TRBJ2-2, with D possibly being TRBD1 (6 bases). Germline assignment: CDR1 SNHLY and CDR2 FYNNEI. CDR3 length: 14 residues. Trimming left V 7 bases short and J 2 bases short, with 11 bases between. CDR3 nucleotide sequence: TGTGCCAGCATCGGACAGAGAAACACCGGGGAGCTGTTTTTT. Amino acids: CASIGQRNTGELFF.

The chain joins TRBV4-3 to TRBJ1-6; D is ambiguous. Trimming cost V 2 bases and J 7 bases, with 18 bases left between them. The CDR3 is 17 residues long. The germline V gene has CDR1 LGHNA and CDR2 YSLEER. The chain's CDR3 is CASSQQPKGARNSPLHF. For the CDR3, the DNA is TGCGCCAGCAGCCAACAACCTAAGGGAGCCAGGAATTCACCCCTCCACTTT.

The J gene is TRBJ2-3, the V gene TRBV6-6, with 10 bases that match TRBD2. The V and J ends lost 5 bases and 4 bases, in that order; junction bases with no gene match: 6. CDR1 MNHNY and CDR2 SVGAGI come from the germline V gene (reference sequence). The CDR3 is made up of 15 amino acids. Here the CDR3 reads CASSIASGGADTQYF. DNA of the CDR3: TGTGCCAGCAGTATAGCTAGCGGGGGCGCAGATACGCAGTATTTT.

This clone has a single count. The chain uses TRBV2 and TRBJ2-7, with 12 bases fitting TRBD1. This CDR3 has 16 amino acids. Germline V gene sequence: CDR1 SNHLY, CDR2 FYNNEI. V trimming: 7 bases; J trimming: 4 bases; junction bases outside the gene matches: 11. CDR3 loop: CASTFLRDRGQYEQYF. For the CDR3, the DNA is TGTGCCAGCACCTTTTTACGGGACAGGGGGCAATACGAGCAGTACTTC.

The gene calls are TRBV6-5 and TRBJ2-5, with a weak D call TRBD2 (7 bases). The germline V and J ends were trimmed by 0 bases and 5 bases, with 13 bases remaining between them. Germline lookup yields CDR1 MNHEY and CDR2 SVGAGI. There are 15 residues in the CDR3. DNA for the CDR3: TGTGCCAGCAGTTACTCTCCGGGGGGCTGGGAGACCCAGTACTTC. It encodes CASSYSPGGWETQYF.

This clone came up once. The rearrangement links TRBV18 to TRBJ2-1, with TRBD2 matching 8 bases. Trimming cost V 1 base and J 8 bases; bases outside gene matches: 7. The CDR3 totals 15 residues. Germline loops: CDR1 KGHSH, CDR2 LQKENI. This CDR3 reads CASSPLGGGFDEQFF. For the CDR3, the DNA is TGTGCCAGCTCACCACTTGGCGGGGGGTTCGATGAGCAGTTCTTC.

The rearrangement uses TRBV6-5 and TRBJ1-1; 10 nucleotides agree with TRBD1. CDR3 size: 13 residues. The germline V gene has CDR1 MNHEY and CDR2 SVGAGI. With V trimmed by 7 bases and J by 5 bases, 4 bases remained unmatched. The CDR3 loop is CASTTGGLTEAFF. CDR3 in DNA: TGTGCCAGCACGACAGGGGGCTTGACTGAAGCTTTCTTT.